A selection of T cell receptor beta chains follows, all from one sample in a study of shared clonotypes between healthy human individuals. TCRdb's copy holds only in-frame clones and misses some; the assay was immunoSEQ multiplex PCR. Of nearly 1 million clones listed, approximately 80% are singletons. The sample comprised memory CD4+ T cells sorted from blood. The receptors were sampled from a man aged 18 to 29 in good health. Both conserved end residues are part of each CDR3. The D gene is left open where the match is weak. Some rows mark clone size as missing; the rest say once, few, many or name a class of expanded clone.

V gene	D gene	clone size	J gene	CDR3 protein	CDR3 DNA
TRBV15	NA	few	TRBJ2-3	CATSRDLQGITDTQYF	TGTGCCACCAGCAGAGACCTCCAGGGGATCACAGATACGCAGTATTTT
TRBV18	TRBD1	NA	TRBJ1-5	CASSPPGQGSNQPQHF	TGTGCCAGCTCACCACCGGGACAGGGGAGCAATCAGCCCCAGCATTTT
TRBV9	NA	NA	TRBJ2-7	CASSVDSLPYEQYF	TGTGCCAGCAGCGTCGACAGCCTACCCTACGAGCAGTACTTC
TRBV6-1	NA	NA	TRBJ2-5	CASSEREETQYF	TGTGCCAGCAGTGAAAGGGAAGAGACCCAGTACTTC
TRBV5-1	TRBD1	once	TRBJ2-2	CASSPRTGSAGELFF	TGCGCCAGCAGCCCTCGGACAGGGAGTGCCGGGGAGCTGTTTTTT
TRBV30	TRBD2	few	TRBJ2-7	CAWSGSGGPLGEQYF	TGTGCCTGGAGTGGTAGCGGGGGGCCTCTCGGTGAGCAGTACTTC
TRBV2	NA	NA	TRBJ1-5	CASTGLSSNQPQHF	TGTGCCAGCACGGGACTATCATCAAATCAGCCCCAGCATTTT
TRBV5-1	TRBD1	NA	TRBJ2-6	CASDKTGQGATGANVLTF	TGCGCCAGCGATAAGACGGGACAGGGGGCGACTGGGGCCAACGTCCTGACTTTC
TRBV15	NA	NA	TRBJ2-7	CATSRENRWGPYEQYF	TGTGCCACCAGCAGAGAAAACCGGTGGGGACCCTACGAGCAGTACTTC
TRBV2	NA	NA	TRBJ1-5	CASRGGARRDQPQHF	TGTGCCAGCCGTGGAGGGGCCCGAAGGGATCAGCCCCAGCATTTT
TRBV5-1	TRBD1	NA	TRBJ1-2	CASSEGTVINYGYTF	TGCGCCAGCAGCGAAGGGACAGTAATTAACTATGGCTACACCTTC
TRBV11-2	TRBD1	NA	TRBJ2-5	CASSSGTGEGETQYF	TGTGCCAGCAGCTCCGGGACAGGTGAAGGGGAGACCCAGTACTTC
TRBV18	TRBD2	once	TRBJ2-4	CASSPVNSGADLAKNIQYF	TGTGCCAGCTCACCGGTAAATAGCGGGGCCGACTTAGCCAAAAACATTCAGTACTTC
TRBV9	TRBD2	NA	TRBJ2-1	CASSATSGVFNEQFF	TGTGCCAGCAGCGCAACTAGCGGGGTTTTCAATGAGCAGTTCTTC
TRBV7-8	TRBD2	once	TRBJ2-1	CASSLDSAGAPEQFF	TGTGCCAGCAGCTTAGATTCAGCGGGAGCCCCTGAGCAGTTCTTC
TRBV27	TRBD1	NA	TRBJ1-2	CARTPTGKTDGYTF	TGTGCCAGGACCCCGACAGGGAAGACGGATGGCTACACCTTC
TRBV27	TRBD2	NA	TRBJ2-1	CASSLWGGAGVAHNEQFF	TGTGCCAGCAGTTTGTGGGGAGGAGCGGGGGTGGCCCACAATGAGCAGTTCTTC
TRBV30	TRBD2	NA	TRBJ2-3	CAWSAGLASQYF	TGTGCCTGGAGTGCCGGACTAGCGTCGCAGTATTTT
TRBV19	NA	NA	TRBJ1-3	CASSGSSGNTIYF	TGTGCCAGTAGCGGGAGCTCTGGAAACACCATATATTTT
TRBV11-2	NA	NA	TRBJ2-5	CASSLEGGAETQYF	TGTGCCAGCAGCTTAGAGGGGGGGGCCGAGACCCAGTACTTC
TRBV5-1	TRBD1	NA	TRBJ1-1	CASSLGDSMNTEAFF	TGCGCCAGCAGCTTGGGGGACAGTATGAACACTGAAGCTTTCTTT
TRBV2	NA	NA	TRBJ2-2	CAGRANTGELFF	TGTGCCGGAAGGGCGAACACCGGGGAGCTGTTTTTT
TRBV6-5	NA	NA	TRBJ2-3	CASRGSDTQYF	TGTGCCAGCCGGGGGTCAGATACGCAGTATTTT
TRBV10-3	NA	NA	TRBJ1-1	CAISESNYGNTEAFF	TGTGCCATCAGTGAGTCGAATTATGGGAACACTGAAGCTTTCTTT
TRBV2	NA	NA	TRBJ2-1	CASSDGTPRGDNEQFF	TGTGCCAGCAGTGATGGGACTCCAAGGGGTGATAATGAGCAGTTCTTC
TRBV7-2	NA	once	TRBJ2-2	CASSLWRVGDTGELFF	TGTGCCAGCAGCTTGTGGCGGGTAGGGGACACCGGGGAGCTGTTTTTT
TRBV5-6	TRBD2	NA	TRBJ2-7	CASSTRSLAGVLEQYF	TGTGCCAGCAGCACCCGGTCGTTAGCGGGAGTACTCGAGCAGTACTTC
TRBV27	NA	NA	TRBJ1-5	CASRLYSNQPQHF	TGTGCCAGCAGGCTCTATAGCAATCAGCCCCAGCATTTT
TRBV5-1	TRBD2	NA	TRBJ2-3	CASSPPGLAFGDTQYF	TGCGCCAGCAGCCCTCCGGGACTAGCGTTTGGAGATACGCAGTATTTT
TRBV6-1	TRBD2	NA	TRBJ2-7	CASRTREGGLYEQYF	TGTGCCAGCAGAACCCGCGAGGGAGGGCTCTACGAGCAGTACTTC
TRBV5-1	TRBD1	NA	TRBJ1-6	CASSLGQGANYNSPLHF	TGCGCCAGCAGCCTGGGACAGGGGGCGAACTATAATTCACCCCTCCACTTT
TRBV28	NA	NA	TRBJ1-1	CASSPADGRANTEAFF	TGTGCCAGCAGTCCCGCGGACGGACGGGCGAACACTGAAGCTTTCTTT
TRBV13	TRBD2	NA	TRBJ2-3	CASSSGTSETTDTQYF	TGTGCCAGCAGCTCCGGGACTAGCGAAACCACAGATACGCAGTATTTT
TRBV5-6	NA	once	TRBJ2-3	CASSFLSTDTQYF	TGTGCCAGCAGCTTCCTGAGCACAGATACGCAGTATTTT
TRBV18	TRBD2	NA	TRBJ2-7	CASSPPWASGDSYEQYF	TGTGCCAGCTCACCACCATGGGCTAGCGGAGACTCCTACGAGCAGTACTTC
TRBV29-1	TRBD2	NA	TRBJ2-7	CSVVPAGSYEQYF	TGCAGCGTTGTCCCAGCGGGGAGTTACGAGCAGTACTTC
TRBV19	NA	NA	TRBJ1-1	CASSIDLQGSIMNTEAFF	TGTGCCAGTAGTATAGACCTACAGGGATCAATAATGAACACTGAAGCTTTCTTT
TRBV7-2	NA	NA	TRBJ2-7	CASNPGNPYEQYF	TGTGCCAGCAACCCCGGTAACCCCTACGAGCAGTACTTC
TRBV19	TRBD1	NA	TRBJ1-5	CASSIGDRGRQPQHF	TGTGCCAGTAGTATAGGGGACAGGGGGCGTCAGCCCCAGCATTTT
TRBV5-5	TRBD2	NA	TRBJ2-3	CASSLGLAPDTQYF	TGTGCCAGCAGCTTGGGACTAGCGCCAGATACGCAGTATTTT
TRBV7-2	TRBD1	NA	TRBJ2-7	CASSLQGKYEQYF	TGTGCCAGCAGTTTACAGGGGAAGTACGAGCAGTACTTC
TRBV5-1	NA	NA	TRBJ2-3	CASSLGGGRADTQYF	TGCGCCAGCAGCTTGGGTGGGGGACGGGCAGATACGCAGTATTTT
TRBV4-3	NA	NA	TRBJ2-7	CASSQEQGYEQYF	TGCGCCAGCAGCCAAGAGCAGGGGTACGAGCAGTACTTC